This TCR beta chain came from a study of blood T cell repertoires in COVID-19. TCRdb's copy holds only in-frame clones and misses some; the assay was immunoSEQ multiplex PCR. Of roughly 250,000 clones in the sample, roughly 90% were seen once. This clone was detected only once. V lost 2 bases, J lost 4 bases, and 5 bases lay in between. CDR1 is MNHEY and CDR2 is SVGAGI in the germline V gene. This CDR3 has 13 amino acids. This sequence joins TRBV6-5 and TRBJ1-4; the D gene is possibly TRBD1 (5 bases). The sample taken for sequencing was peripheral blood. This sequence was found in a man in his 60s who had recovered from COVID-19. The CDR3 bases are TGTGCCAGCAGTTACGACAGTAATGAAAAACTGTTTTTT. It translates to CASSYDSNEKLFF.